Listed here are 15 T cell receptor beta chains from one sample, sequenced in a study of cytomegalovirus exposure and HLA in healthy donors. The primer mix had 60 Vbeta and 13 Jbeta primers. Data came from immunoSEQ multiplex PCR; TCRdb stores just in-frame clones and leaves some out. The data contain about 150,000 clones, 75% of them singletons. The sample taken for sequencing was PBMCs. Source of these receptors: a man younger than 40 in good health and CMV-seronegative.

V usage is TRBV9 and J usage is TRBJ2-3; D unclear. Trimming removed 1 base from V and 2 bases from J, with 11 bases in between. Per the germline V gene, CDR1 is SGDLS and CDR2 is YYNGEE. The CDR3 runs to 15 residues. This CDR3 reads CASSVYGGPTDTQYF. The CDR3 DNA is TGTGCCAGCAGCGTATATGGCGGCCCCACAGATACGCAGTATTTT.

The CDR3 DNA sequence: TGTGCCTCCTCGGGGAGCGGGGGATCCTTTAATGAGCAGTTCTTC. This encodes CASSGSGGSFNEQFF. V is TRBV7-3 and J is TRBJ2-1; 8 bases agree with TRBD2. V shed 11 bases and J 7 bases; nucleotides not matched to a gene: 16. CDR3 size: 15 residues. Per the germline V gene, CDR1 is SGHTA and CDR2 is FQGTGA.

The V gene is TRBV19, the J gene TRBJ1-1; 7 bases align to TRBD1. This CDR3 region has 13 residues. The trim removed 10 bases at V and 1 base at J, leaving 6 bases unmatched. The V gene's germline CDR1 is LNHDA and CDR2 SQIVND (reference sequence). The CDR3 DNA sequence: TGTGCCACCTCGGACAGGCCGAACACTGAAGCTTTCTTT. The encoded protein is CATSDRPNTEAFF.

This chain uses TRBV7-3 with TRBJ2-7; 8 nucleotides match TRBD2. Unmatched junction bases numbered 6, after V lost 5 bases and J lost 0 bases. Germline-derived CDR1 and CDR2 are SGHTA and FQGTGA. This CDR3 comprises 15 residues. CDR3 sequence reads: CASSPSGGVSYEQYF. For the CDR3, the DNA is TGTGCCAGCAGCCCAAGCGGGGGAGTCTCCTACGAGCAGTACTTC.

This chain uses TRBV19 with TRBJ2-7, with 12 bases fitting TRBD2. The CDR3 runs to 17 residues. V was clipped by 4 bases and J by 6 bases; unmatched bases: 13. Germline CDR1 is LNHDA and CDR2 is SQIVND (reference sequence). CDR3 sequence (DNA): TGTGCCAGTAGTACGCACTCATCGACTAGCGGGGGTAGCGAGCAGTACTTC. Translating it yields CASSTHSSTSGGSEQYF.

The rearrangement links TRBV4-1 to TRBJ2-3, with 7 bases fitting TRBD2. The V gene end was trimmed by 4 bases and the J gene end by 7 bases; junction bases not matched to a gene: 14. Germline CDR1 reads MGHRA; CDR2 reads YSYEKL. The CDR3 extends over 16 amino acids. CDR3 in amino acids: CASSPGLAVFGHTQYF. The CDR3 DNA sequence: TGCGCCAGCAGCCCTGGTCTAGCGGTCTTTGGACATACGCAGTATTTT.

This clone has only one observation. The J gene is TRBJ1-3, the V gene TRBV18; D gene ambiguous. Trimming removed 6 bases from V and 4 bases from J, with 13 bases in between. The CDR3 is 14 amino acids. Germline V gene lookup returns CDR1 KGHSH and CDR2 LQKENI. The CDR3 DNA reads TGTGCCAGCTCCCCCCAGGATCCGGGAAACACCATATATTTT. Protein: CASSPQDPGNTIYF.

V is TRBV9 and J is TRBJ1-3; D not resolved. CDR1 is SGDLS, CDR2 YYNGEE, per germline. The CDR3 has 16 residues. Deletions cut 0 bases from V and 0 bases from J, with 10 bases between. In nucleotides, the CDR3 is TGTGCCAGCAGCGTAGGGGGAGGCCCCTCTGGAAACACCATATATTTT. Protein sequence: CASSVGGGPSGNTIYF.

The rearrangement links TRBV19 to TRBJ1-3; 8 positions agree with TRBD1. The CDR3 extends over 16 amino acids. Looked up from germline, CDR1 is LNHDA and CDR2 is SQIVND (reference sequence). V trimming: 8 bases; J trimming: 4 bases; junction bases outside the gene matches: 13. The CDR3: CASRDWRRGPGNTIYF. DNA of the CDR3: TGTGCCAGTCGCGATTGGCGCAGGGGGCCAGGAAACACCATATATTTT.

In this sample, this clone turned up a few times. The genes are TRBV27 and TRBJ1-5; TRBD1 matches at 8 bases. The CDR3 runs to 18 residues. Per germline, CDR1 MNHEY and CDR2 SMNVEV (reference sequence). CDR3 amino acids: CADFLRTGIFFGNQPQHF. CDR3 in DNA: TGTGCTGATTTCCTCCGGACAGGGATTTTCTTTGGCAATCAGCCCCAGCATTTT.

The CDR3 spells CASKADGKQYF. The CDR3 nucleotides read TGCGCCAGCAAAGCGGACGGGAAGCAGTACTTC. The J gene is TRBJ2-7, the V gene TRBV5-1; D is perhaps TRBD2 (5 bases). The V gene's germline CDR1 is SGHRS and CDR2 YFSETQ. V dropped 6 bases and J dropped 8 bases, with 12 bases sitting between them. This CDR3 has 11 amino acids.

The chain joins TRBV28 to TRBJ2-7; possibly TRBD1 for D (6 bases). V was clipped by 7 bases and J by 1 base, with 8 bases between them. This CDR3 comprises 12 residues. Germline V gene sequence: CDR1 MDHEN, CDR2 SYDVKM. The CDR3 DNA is TGTGCCAGCACAACAGGGTCCTACGAGCAGTACTTC. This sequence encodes CASTTGSYEQYF.

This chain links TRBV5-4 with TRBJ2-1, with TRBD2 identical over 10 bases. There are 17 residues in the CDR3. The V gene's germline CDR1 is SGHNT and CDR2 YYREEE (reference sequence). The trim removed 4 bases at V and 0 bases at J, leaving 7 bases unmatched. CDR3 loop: CASSLQAGGSSYNEQFF. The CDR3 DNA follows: TGTGCCAGCAGCCTCCAAGCGGGGGGGAGCTCCTACAATGAGCAGTTCTTC.

As DNA, the CDR3 is TGTGCCAGCAGTCGCGCCGGACAGACGGTCTATGGCTACACCTTC. Its translation is CASSRAGQTVYGYTF. The rearrangement uses TRBV28 and TRBJ1-2; a weak D match, TRBD1 (6 bases). Germline CDR1 reads MDHEN; CDR2 reads SYDVKM. The CDR3 totals 15 residues. V was cut by 5 bases and J by 4 bases, with 17 bases left in between.

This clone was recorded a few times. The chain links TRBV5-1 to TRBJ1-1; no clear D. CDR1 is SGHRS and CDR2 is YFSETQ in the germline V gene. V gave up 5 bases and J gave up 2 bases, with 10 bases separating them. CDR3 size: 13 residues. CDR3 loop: CASSLDTNTEAFF. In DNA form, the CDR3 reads TGCGCCAGCAGTTTAGACACTAACACTGAAGCTTTCTTT.